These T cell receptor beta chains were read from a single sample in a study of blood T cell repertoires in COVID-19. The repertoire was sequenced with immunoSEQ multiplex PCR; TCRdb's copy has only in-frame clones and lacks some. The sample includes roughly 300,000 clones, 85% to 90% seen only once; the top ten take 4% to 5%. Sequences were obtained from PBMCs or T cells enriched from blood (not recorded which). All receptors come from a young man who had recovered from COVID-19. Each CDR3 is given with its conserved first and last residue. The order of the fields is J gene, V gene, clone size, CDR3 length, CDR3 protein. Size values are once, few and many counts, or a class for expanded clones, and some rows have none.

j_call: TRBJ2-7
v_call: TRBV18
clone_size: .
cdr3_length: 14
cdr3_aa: CASSLAGSPYEQYF

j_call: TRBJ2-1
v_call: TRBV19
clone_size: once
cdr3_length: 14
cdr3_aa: CASSLPGLANEQFF

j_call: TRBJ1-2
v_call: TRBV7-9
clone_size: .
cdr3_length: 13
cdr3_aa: CASSLDRGDGYTF

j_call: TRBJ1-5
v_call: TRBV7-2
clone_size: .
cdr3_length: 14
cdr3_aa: CASSSRGQGQPQHF

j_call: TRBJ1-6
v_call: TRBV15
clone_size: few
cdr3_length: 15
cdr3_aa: CATSTDGTGTSPLHF

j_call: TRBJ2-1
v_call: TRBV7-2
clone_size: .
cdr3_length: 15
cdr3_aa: CASSERLDPYNEQFF

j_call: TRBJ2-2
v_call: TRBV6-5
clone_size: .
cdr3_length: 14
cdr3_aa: CASGAGGLTGELFF

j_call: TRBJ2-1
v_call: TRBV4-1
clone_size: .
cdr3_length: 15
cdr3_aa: CASSLRGTSTNEQFF

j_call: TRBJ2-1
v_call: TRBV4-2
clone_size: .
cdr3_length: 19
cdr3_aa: CASSQEPRTSVSSYNEQFF

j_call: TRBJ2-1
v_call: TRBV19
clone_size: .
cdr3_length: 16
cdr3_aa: CASRRPGHPLYNEQFF

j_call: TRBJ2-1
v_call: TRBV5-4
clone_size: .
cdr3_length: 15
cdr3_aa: CASSLGGTADNEQFF

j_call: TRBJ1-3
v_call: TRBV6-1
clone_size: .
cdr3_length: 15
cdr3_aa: CASSELVYSGNTIYF

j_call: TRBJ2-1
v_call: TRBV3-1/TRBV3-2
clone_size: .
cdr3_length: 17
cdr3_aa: CASSQGVAGTGFNEQFF

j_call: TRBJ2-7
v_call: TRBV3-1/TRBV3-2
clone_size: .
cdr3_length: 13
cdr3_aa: CASSQDSVYEQYF

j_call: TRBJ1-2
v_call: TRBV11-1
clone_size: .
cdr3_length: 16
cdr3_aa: CASSSFSGGPDYGYTF

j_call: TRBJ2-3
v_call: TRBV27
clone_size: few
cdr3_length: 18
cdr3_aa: CASVSGTSGVPSTDTQYF

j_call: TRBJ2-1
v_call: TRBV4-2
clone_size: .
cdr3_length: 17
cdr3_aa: CASSLTSGRGSYNEQFF

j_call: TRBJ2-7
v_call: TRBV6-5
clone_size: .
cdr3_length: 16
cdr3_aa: CASSYSGRELPREQYF

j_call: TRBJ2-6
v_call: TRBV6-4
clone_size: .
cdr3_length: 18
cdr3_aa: CATAVTDRGSSGANVLTF

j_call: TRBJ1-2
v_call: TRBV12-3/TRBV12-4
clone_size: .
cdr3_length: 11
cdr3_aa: CASRLYYGYTF

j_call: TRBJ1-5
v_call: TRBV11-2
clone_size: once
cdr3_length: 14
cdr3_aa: CASSLQGAIQPQHF

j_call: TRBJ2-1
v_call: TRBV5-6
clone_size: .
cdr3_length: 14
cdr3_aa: CASSGDAGGYEQFF

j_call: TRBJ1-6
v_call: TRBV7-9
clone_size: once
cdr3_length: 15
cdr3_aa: CASSSGQGNNSPLHF

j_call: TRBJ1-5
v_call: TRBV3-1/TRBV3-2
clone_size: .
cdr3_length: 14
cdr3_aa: CASSRTGGGQPQHF

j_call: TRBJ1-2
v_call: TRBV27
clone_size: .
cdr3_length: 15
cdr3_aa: CASSLFRGRGYGYTF

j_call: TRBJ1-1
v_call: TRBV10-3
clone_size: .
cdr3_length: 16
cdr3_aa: CAIRNDRGHRDTEAFF

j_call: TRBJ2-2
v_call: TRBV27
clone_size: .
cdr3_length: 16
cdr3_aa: CASRGTVAVNTGELFF

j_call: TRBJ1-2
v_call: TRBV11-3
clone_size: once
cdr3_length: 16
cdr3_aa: CASSLVSTNFNYGYTF

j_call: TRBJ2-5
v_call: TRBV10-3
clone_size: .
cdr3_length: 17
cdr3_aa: CAISEGTSLPYQETQYF

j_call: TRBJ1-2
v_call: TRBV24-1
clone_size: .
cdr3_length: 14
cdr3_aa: CATSDWGGGRGYTF

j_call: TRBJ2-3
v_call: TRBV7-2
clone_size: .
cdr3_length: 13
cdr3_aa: CASSSGGADTQYF

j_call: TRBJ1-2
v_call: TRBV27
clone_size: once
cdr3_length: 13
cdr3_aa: CASTPQGYGGYTF

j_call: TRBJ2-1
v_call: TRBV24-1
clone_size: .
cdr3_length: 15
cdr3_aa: CATSDARGLNNEQFF

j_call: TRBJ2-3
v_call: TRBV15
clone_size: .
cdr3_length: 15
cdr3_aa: CATSDRDSSTDTQYF

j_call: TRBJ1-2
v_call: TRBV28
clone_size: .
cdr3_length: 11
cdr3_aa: CASKDETVYTF

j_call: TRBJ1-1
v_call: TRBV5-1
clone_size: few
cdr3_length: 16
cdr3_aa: CASSLMWSEENTEAFF

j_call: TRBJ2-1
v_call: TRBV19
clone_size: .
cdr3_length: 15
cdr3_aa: CASTQQGGSYNEQFF

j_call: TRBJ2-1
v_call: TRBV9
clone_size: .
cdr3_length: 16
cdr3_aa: CASSAPGLAGDNEQFF

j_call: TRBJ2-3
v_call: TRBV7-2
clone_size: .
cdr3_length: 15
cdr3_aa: CASSPGQLGTDTQYF

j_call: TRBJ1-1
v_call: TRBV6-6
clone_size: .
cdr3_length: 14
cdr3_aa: CASRDRGGVTEAFF